The rows below give T cell receptor beta chains drawn from one sample of a study of T cell changes during pregnancy in multiple sclerosis. The assay was immunoSEQ multiplex PCR, and TCRdb's table has in-frame clones only and misses some. The sample consists of more than 35,000 clones, under 95% of them appearing once. The sample consisted of CD4+ T cells from peripheral blood mononuclear cells, taken in the third trimester of pregnancy. The receptors were gathered from a female donor in good health, enrolled as a control in a pregnancy study. Each CDR3 is given with its conserved first and last residue. D genes are given only for firm matches. Size tells how often a clone was seen (once, few, many) or the class of an expanded clone, and some rows leave it out.

clone size: few; V gene: TRBV2; D gene: -; J gene: TRBJ1-1; CDR3 protein: CASLAHTEAFF; CDR3 DNA: TGTGCCAGCCTGGCCCACACTGAAGCTTTCTTT
clone size: -; V gene: TRBV5-6; D gene: TRBD1; J gene: TRBJ1-1; CDR3 protein: CASSRGQKNTEAFF; CDR3 DNA: TGTGCCAGCAGCCGGGGACAGAAGAACACTGAAGCTTTCTTT
clone size: once; V gene: TRBV28; D gene: TRBD1; J gene: TRBJ2-2; CDR3 protein: CASRKQGAQTGELFF; CDR3 DNA: TGTGCCAGCAGAAAACAGGGGGCGCAGACCGGGGAGCTGTTTTTT
clone size: -; V gene: TRBV5-4; D gene: TRBD2; J gene: TRBJ2-3; CDR3 protein: CASSLGGGALGTDTQYF; CDR3 DNA: TGTGCCAGCAGCTTGGGCGGGGGGGCCTTGGGCACAGATACGCAGTATTTT
clone size: -; V gene: TRBV28; D gene: -; J gene: TRBJ2-1; CDR3 protein: CASTTFQGNEQFF; CDR3 DNA: TGTGCCAGCACTACATTCCAGGGCAATGAGCAGTTCTTC
clone size: -; V gene: TRBV5-1; D gene: TRBD1; J gene: TRBJ1-2; CDR3 protein: CASSLDRQGIYGYTF; CDR3 DNA: TGCGCCAGCAGCTTGGATCGACAGGGGATCTATGGCTACACCTTC
clone size: -; V gene: TRBV19; D gene: -; J gene: TRBJ2-2; CDR3 protein: CASSSEGLNTGELFF; CDR3 DNA: TGTGCCAGTAGTTCGGAGGGACTGAACACCGGGGAGCTGTTTTTT
clone size: -; V gene: TRBV6-6; D gene: -; J gene: TRBJ2-3; CDR3 protein: CASNFRTPSTDTQYF; CDR3 DNA: TGTGCCAGCAACTTCAGGACTCCGAGCACAGATACGCAGTATTTT
clone size: -; V gene: TRBV27; D gene: TRBD1; J gene: TRBJ1-4; CDR3 protein: CASSLSWDRGEKLFF; CDR3 DNA: TGTGCCAGCAGTTTATCATGGGACAGGGGGGAAAAACTGTTTTTT
clone size: -; V gene: TRBV29-1; D gene: TRBD1; J gene: TRBJ1-2; CDR3 protein: CSVGSSEDRPLYGYTF; CDR3 DNA: TGCAGCGTTGGCAGTAGCGAGGACAGGCCCCTCTATGGCTACACCTTC
clone size: -; V gene: TRBV11-2; D gene: -; J gene: TRBJ2-5; CDR3 protein: CASRSVRGWETQYF; CDR3 DNA: TGTGCCAGCCGATCTGTCAGGGGCTGGGAGACCCAGTACTTC
clone size: few; V gene: TRBV7-8; D gene: TRBD2; J gene: TRBJ2-2; CDR3 protein: CASSLLRTGLANTGELFF; CDR3 DNA: TGTGCCAGCAGCTTACTAAGGACGGGACTAGCGAACACCGGGGAGCTGTTTTTT
clone size: once; V gene: TRBV6-1; D gene: -; J gene: TRBJ2-5; CDR3 protein: CASSDSQETQYF; CDR3 DNA: TGTGCCAGCAGTGACAGCCAAGAGACCCAGTACTTC
clone size: -; V gene: TRBV19; D gene: TRBD1; J gene: TRBJ1-2; CDR3 protein: CASSITGQGPNPSTF; CDR3 DNA: TGTGCCAGTAGTATAACCGGACAGGGACCAAATCCTAGCACCTTC
clone size: few; V gene: TRBV6-6; D gene: -; J gene: TRBJ1-5; CDR3 protein: CASRPDRGNQPQHF; CDR3 DNA: TGTGCCAGCAGACCAGACAGAGGCAATCAGCCCCAGCATTTT
clone size: -; V gene: TRBV18; D gene: TRBD2; J gene: TRBJ2-2; CDR3 protein: CASSPLTSGSVAGELFF; CDR3 DNA: TGTGCCAGCTCACCCCTGACTAGCGGGAGCGTCGCCGGGGAGCTGTTTTTT
clone size: -; V gene: TRBV11-2; D gene: -; J gene: TRBJ2-3; CDR3 protein: CASSFPPGSVITDTQYF; CDR3 DNA: TGTGCCAGCAGCTTCCCCCCGGGGTCGGTTATCACAGATACGCAGTATTTT
clone size: -; V gene: TRBV7-2; D gene: TRBD1; J gene: TRBJ2-7; CDR3 protein: CASSLGDRYHYEQYF; CDR3 DNA: TGTGCCAGCAGCTTAGGGGACAGGTACCACTATGAGCAGTACTTC
clone size: -; V gene: TRBV19; D gene: TRBD2; J gene: TRBJ2-2; CDR3 protein: CASSETSGSNTGELFF; CDR3 DNA: TGTGCCAGTAGTGAGACTAGCGGGAGCAACACCGGGGAGCTGTTTTTT
clone size: -; V gene: TRBV28; D gene: -; J gene: TRBJ2-1; CDR3 protein: CASRLYTQLPRSRAGEQFF; CDR3 DNA: TGTGCCAGCCGACTTTATACTCAATTACCCCGTTCCAGGGCCGGTGAGCAGTTCTTC
clone size: -; V gene: TRBV15; D gene: -; J gene: TRBJ2-3; CDR3 protein: CATSRNLVTDTQYF; CDR3 DNA: TGTGCCACCAGCAGGAACCTAGTCACAGATACGCAGTATTTT
clone size: -; V gene: TRBV7-9; D gene: -; J gene: TRBJ1-2; CDR3 protein: CASSPETVANYGYTF; CDR3 DNA: TGTGCCAGCAGCCCCGAGACAGTAGCTAACTATGGCTACACCTTC
clone size: once; V gene: TRBV7-2; D gene: TRBD2; J gene: TRBJ2-3; CDR3 protein: CASSTYPRLAGTDTQYF; CDR3 DNA: TGTGCCAGCAGCACATACCCCAGACTAGCGGGCACAGATACGCAGTATTTT
clone size: -; V gene: TRBV5-1; D gene: TRBD2; J gene: TRBJ2-1; CDR3 protein: CASSLIQRGYNEQFF; CDR3 DNA: TGCGCCAGCAGCTTGATCCAGCGGGGTTACAATGAGCAGTTCTTC
clone size: -; V gene: TRBV30; D gene: TRBD1; J gene: TRBJ2-3; CDR3 protein: CAWSFGSGGNTDTQYF; CDR3 DNA: TGTGCCTGGAGTTTTGGCTCAGGGGGCAACACAGATACGCAGTATTTT
clone size: once; V gene: TRBV5-1; D gene: TRBD1; J gene: TRBJ2-7; CDR3 protein: CASSPDRGPLGEQYF; CDR3 DNA: TGCGCCAGCAGCCCCGACAGGGGACCCCTCGGCGAGCAGTACTTC
clone size: -; V gene: TRBV11-2; D gene: -; J gene: TRBJ1-6; CDR3 protein: CASSLEQGVPSNSPLHF; CDR3 DNA: TGTGCCAGCAGCTTAGAACAGGGAGTACCGTCCAATTCACCCCTCCACTTT
clone size: -; V gene: TRBV2; D gene: -; J gene: TRBJ2-5; CDR3 protein: CASSETLLGTQYF; CDR3 DNA: TGTGCCAGCAGTGAAACCCTTCTAGGGACCCAGTACTTC
clone size: -; V gene: TRBV11-1; D gene: -; J gene: TRBJ1-2; CDR3 protein: CASSLDTMNYGYTF; CDR3 DNA: TGTGCCAGCAGCTTAGACACAATGAACTATGGCTACACCTTC